The clone carrying this T cell receptor (beta chain) was detected only once. Its matching antigen is unknown. This entry belongs to a study of shared clonotypes between healthy human individuals. This table comes from immunoSEQ multiplex PCR, and its TCRdb copy is limited to in-frame clones, with some not included. The repertoire consists of around 320,000 clones, with around 87% occurring once and the leading ten covering about 16%. Study results and limitations: Sampling used blood alone; tissue repertoires probably differ. A handful of donors had roughly 5% of their naive CD4 clonotypes in common.

All donors were healthy HIV-negative adults lacking recent acute infections or vaccinations. What CD8 memory combined were CD45RO+ cells and CCR7-negative CD45RA+ TemRA cells. The sequenced sample was memory CD8+ T cells sorted from blood. The subset is: CD45RO+ cells pooled with CCR7-negative TemRA cells. The sequence was obtained from a man between 18 and 29 years old in good health.

The CDR3 bases are TGTGCCAGCAGTTTTCCGGGACTAGGTTACTACGAGCAGTACTTC. It is translated as CASSFPGLGYYEQYF. The chain joins TRBV27 to TRBJ2-7; 8 bases map to TRBD2. Unmatched junction bases numbered 7, after V lost 3 bases and J lost 3 bases. Germline V gene sequence: CDR1 MNHEY, CDR2 SMNVEV (reference sequence). CDR3 size: 15 residues.